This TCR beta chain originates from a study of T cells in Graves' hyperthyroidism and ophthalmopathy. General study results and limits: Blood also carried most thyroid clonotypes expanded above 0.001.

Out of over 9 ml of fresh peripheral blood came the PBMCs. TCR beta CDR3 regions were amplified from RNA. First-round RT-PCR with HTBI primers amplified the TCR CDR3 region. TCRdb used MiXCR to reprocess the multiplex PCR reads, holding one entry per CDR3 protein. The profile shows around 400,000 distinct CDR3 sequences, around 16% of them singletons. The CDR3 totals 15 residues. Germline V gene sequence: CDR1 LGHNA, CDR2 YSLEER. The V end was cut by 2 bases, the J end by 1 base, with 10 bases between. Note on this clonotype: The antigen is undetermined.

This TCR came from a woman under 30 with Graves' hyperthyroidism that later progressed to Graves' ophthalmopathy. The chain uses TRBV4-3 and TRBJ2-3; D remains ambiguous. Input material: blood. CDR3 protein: CASSQRSRRTDTQYF. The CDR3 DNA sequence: TGCGCCAGCAGCCAACGATCCCGACGCACAGATACGCAGTATTTT.